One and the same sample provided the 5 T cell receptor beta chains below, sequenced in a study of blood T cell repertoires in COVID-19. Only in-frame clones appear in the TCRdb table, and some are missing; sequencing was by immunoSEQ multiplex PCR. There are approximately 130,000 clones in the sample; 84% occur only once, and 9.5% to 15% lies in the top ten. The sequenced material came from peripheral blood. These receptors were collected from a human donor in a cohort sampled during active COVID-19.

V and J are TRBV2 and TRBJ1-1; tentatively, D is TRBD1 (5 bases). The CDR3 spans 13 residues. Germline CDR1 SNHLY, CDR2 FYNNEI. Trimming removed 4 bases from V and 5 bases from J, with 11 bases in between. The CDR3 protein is CASSGGGLTEAFF. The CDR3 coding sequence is TGTGCCAGCAGTGGCGGGGGATTGACTGAAGCTTTCTTT.

CDR3 in amino acids: CASSEPGYTEAFF. For the CDR3, the DNA is TGTGCCAGCAGTGAACCGGGATACACTGAAGCTTTCTTT. The V call is TRBV2, the J call TRBJ1-1; D gene ambiguous. The CDR3 extends over 13 amino acids. Per the germline V gene, CDR1 is SNHLY and CDR2 is FYNNEI. V was cut by 2 bases and J by 3 bases, with 7 bases left in between.

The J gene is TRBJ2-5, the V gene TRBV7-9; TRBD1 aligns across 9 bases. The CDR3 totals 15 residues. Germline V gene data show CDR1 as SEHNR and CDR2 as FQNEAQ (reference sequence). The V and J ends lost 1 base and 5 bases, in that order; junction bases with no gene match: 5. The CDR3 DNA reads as TGTGCCAGCAGCTTAGGGGACAGGGCGAGTGAGACCCAGTACTTC. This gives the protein CASSLGDRASETQYF.

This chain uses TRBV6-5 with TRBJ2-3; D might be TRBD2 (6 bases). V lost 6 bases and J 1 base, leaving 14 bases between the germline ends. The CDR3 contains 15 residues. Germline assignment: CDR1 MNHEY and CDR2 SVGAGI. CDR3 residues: CASSRRPGGTDTQYF. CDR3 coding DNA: TGTGCCAGCAGCCGCAGGCCGGGAGGCACAGATACGCAGTATTTT.

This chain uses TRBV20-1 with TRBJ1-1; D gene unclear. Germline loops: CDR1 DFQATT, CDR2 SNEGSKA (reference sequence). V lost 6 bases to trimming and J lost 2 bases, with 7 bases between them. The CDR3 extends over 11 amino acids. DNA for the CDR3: TGCAGTGCCCCCAGAAACACTGAAGCTTTCTTT. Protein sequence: CSAPRNTEAFF.